This TCR beta chain was identified in a study of shared clonotypes between healthy human individuals. Produced via immunoSEQ multiplex PCR; TCRdb's table is partial and in-frame only. The sample contains about 1.1 million clones, 78% of which appear only once. The donors were adults (healthy and HIV-negative) with no recent acute infections or vaccinations. Study-wide points: Generally, naive subsets came out with larger estimated richness than memory subsets.

V lost 5 bases and J lost 0; bases outside the gene matches: 11. The CDR3 contains 18 residues. CDR1 is LNHNV, CDR2 YYDKDF, per germline (reference sequence). A remark on this clone: Its antigen is as yet unknown.

The source of this sequence is a man between 18 and 29 years old in good health. Some clones in this sample may be carry-over from other donors' samples. This sequence joins TRBV15 and TRBJ1-3; 9 nucleotides line up with TRBD1. Sequenced material: memory CD4+ T cells from PBMCs. Indicated subset: CD45RA-negative fraction. In nucleotides, the CDR3 is TGTGCCACCAGCGGGGGGACAGGGAAGACCCACTCTGGAAACACCATATATTTT. It yields the protein CATSGGTGKTHSGNTIYF.